This entry describes one T cell receptor beta chain. Its target antigen remains unknown. A junction end diverges from the germline sequence, so it may reflect a read error. The data were taken from a study of OX40 agonist ivuxolimab in advanced cancers. With respect to the entire study: Ivuxolimab, which targeted the costimulatory receptor OX40 (CD134), was an agonistic, fully human IgG2 monoclonal antibody. Patients were allowed to have had prior anti-PD-1, anti-PD-L1 or anti-CTLA-4 therapy, and approximately 40% of the dose-escalation patients had been treated with checkpoint inhibitors. The point of sequencing TCRbeta in the periphery was to test whether ivuxolimab changed TCR sequence diversity and drove clonal T-cell expansion. Partial responses were achieved by three dose-escalation patients, of whom one had hepatocellular carcinoma and two had cutaneous melanoma. In the dose-escalation cohort, roughly 80% of patients were male, and the mean age was approximately 60 years, with a range of roughly 23 to 85. The paper covers the monotherapy dose-escalation part of the phase I ivuxolimab trial, which included N ≈ 50 patients. Intravenous ivuxolimab was administered to patients every 2 weeks at six dose levels: 0.01, 0.1, 0.3, 1.5, 3 and 10 mg/kg. Of the roughly 50 dose-escalation patients, hepatocellular carcinoma was present in roughly 19, melanoma in about 15, renal cell carcinoma in 9 and head and neck cancer in 9. Broad study findings and their caveats: After ivuxolimab, CD8+ T cells had more expanded clones than CD4+ T cells on average. Which antigens the clonally expanded peripheral T cells were specific for was not determined. Partial responders in the 0.1-3.0 mg/kg groups had among the lowest normalized peripheral clonal expansion, especially among CD8+ T cells. Low levels of normalized T-cell clonal expansion were also seen in some nonresponding patients. At doses of 0.1 to 3.0 mg/kg, clonal expansion of both CD4+ and CD8+ T cells in blood was seen between baseline and week 6.

Patients with a history of autoimmune disease or receiving systemic immunosuppression were excluded from the trial. Peripheral blood for TCR sequencing was drawn from every dose cohort at baseline, at cycle 4 day 1 and at cycle 7 day 1. Samples were obtained from an open-label, multicenter, first-in-human phase I dose-escalation trial of ivuxolimab. The trial enrolled adults with locally advanced or metastatic head and neck squamous cell, hepatocellular, melanoma or renal cell carcinoma. Before TCR sequencing, CD4+ T cells and CD8+ T cells from peripheral blood were sorted into separate populations. Reading the germline V gene gives CDR1 MNHNS and CDR2 SASEGT. Including the terminal cysteine and phenylalanine, the CDR3 comprises 13 residues. Of the read, only the CDR3 DNA is kept; its 39 bases are in frame from base 1. Genomic DNA was extracted from sorted cells for sequencing of the TCRbeta CDR3 region. The immunoSEQ Assay was used to sequence the TCRbeta CDR3 regions. TCRdb retrieved this table from immuneACCESS and kept in-frame rearrangements only. Not all clones are present; in checked studies, unresolved V genes account for under half, and no reason is known for the remainder. A total of some 63,000 clones appear in this sample, 80% to 90% of them only once. Approximately 14% of the sample belongs to the ten largest clones.

This TCR was recovered from an adult with an advanced solid tumor such as melanoma, head and neck, liver or kidney cancer. The rearrangement joined TRBV6-1 to TRBJ2-7; TRBD2 is a possible D gene, resting on 6 matching bases. This specimen was CD4+ or CD8+ T cells sorted from blood, taken in a trial of the OX40 agonist ivuxolimab. The DNA sequence is given as TGTGCCAGCCGGGGAGGCCAATCCTGCGAGCAGTACTTC. This codes for CASRGGQSCEQYF.